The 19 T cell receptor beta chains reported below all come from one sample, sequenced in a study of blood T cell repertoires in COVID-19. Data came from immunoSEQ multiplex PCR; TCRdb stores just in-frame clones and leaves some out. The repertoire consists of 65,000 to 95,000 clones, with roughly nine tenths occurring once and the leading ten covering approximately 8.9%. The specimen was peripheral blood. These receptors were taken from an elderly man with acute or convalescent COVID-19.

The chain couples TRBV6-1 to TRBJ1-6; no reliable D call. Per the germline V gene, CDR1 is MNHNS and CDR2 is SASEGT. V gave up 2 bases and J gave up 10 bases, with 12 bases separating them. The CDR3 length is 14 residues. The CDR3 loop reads CASSENGSGSPLHF. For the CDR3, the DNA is TGTGCCAGCAGTGAAAATGGGAGTGGATCACCCCTCCACTTT.

The CDR3 DNA reads TGTGCCAGCAGTTACACTAGCGGGAGTAGGACAGATACGCAGTATTTT. Encoded protein: CASSYTSGSRTDTQYF. This chain joins TRBV6-5 and TRBJ2-3; TRBD2 matches at 11 bases. J was trimmed by 3 bases and V by 2 bases; bases with no gene match: 4. Per the germline V gene, CDR1 is MNHEY and CDR2 is SVGAGI. This CDR3 has 16 residues.

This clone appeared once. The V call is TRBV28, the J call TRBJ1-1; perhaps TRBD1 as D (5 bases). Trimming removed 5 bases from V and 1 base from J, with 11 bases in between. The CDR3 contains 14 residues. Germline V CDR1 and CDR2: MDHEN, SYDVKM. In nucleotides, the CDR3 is TGTGCCAGCAGTCCTGAAGACAGGAACACTGAAGCTTTCTTT. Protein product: CASSPEDRNTEAFF.

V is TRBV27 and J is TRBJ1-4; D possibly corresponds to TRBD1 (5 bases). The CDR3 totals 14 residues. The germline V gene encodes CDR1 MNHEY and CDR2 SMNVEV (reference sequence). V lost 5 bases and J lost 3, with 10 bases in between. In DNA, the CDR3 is TGTGCCAGCAGTCCCAGGGTGGCTAATGAAAAACTGTTTTTT. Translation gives CASSPRVANEKLFF.

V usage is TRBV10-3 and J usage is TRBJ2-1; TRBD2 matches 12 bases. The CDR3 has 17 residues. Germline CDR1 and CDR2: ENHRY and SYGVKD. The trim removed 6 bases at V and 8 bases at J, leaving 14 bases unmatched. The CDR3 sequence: CAIRPSGGAPGSHEQFF. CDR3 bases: TGTGCCATCAGGCCTAGCGGGGGGGCTCCTGGTTCCCATGAGCAGTTCTTC.

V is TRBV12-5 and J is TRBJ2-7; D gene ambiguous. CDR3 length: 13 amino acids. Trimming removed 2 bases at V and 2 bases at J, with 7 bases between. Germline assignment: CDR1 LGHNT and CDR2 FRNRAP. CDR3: CASGLPATYEQYF. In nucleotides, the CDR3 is TGTGCTAGTGGTTTGCCCGCGACCTACGAGCAGTACTTC.

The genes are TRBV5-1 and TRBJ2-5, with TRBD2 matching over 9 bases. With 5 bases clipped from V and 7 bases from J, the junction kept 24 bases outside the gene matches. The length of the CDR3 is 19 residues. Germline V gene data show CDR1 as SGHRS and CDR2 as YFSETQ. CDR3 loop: CASRDVSGRRGGHLVTQYF. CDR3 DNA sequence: TGCGCCAGCAGGGACGTCTCGGGAAGGCGGGGGGGCCATTTGGTGACCCAGTACTTC.

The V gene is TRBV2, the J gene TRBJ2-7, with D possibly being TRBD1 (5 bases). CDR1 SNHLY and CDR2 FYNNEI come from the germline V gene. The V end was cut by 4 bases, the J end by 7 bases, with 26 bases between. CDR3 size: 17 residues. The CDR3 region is CASSALEVGVGVSEQYF. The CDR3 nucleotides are TGTGCCAGCAGTGCCCTCGAGGTCGGAGTAGGGGTGAGTGAGCAGTACTTC.

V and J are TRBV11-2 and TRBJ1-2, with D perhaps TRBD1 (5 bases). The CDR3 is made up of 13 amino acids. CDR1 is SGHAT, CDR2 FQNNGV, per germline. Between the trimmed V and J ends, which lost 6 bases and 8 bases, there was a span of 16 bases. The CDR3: CASRRVGLLGYTF. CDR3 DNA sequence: TGTGCCAGCAGAAGGGTGGGACTCTTAGGCTACACCTTC. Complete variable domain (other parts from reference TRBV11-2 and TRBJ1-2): EAGVAQSPRYKIIEKRQSVAFWCNPISGHATLYWYQQILGQGPKLLIQFQNNGVVDDSQLPKDRFSAERLKGVDSTLKIQPAKLEDSAVYLCASRRVGLLGYTFGSGTRLTVV.

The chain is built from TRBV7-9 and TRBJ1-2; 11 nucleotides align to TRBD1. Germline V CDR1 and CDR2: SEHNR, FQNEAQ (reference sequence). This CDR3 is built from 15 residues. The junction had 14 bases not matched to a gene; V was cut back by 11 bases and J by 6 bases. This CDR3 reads CAFLSGQGASDGYTF. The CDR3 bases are TGTGCCTTCTTGTCTGGACAGGGGGCGTCGGATGGCTACACCTTC. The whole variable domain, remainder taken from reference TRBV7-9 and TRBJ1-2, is DTGVSQNPRHKITKRGQNVTFRCDPISEHNRLYWYRQTLGQGPEFLTYFQNEAQLEKSRLLSDRFSAERPKGSFSTLEIQRTEQGDSAMYLCAFLSGQGASDGYTFGSGTRLTVV.

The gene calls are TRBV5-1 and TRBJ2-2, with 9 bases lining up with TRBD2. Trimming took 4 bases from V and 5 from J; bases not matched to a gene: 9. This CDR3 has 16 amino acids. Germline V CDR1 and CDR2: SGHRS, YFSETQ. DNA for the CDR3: TGCGCCAGCAGCCTCAGCGGGGGGCCCGGGACCGGGGAGCTGTTTTTT. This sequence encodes CASSLSGGPGTGELFF.

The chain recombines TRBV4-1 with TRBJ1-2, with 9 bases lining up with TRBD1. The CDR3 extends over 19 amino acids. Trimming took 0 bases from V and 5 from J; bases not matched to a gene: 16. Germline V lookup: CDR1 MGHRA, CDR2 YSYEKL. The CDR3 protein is CASSQDRLYYRGRGYGYTF. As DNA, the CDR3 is TGCGCCAGCAGCCAAGACCGCTTATATTACAGGGGGCGCGGGTATGGCTACACCTTC.

The CDR3 nucleotides are TGTGCCAGCAGTTACGGGTCTGCAGCGGGAGAAGAGACCCAGTACTTC. Protein product: CASSYGSAAGEETQYF. The chain uses TRBV6-5 and TRBJ2-5, with TRBD2 matching 8 bases. From germline, CDR1 is MNHEY and CDR2 SVGAGI. V trimming: 2 bases; J trimming: 3 bases; junction bases outside the gene matches: 8. The CDR3 loop spans 16 amino acids.

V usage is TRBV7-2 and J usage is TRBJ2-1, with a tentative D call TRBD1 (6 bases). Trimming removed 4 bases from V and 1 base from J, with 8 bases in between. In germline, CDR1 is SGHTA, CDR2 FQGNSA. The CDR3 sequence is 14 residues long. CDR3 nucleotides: TGTGCCAGCAGCTCCCAGGGGTCCTACAATGAGCAGTTCTTC. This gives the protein CASSSQGSYNEQFF.

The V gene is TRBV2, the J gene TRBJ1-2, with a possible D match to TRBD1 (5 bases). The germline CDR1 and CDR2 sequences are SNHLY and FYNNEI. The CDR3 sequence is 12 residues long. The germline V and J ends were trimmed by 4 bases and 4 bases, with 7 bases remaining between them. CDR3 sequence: CASSGQSYGYTF. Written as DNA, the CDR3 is TGTGCCAGCAGTGGACAGAGCTATGGCTACACCTTC.

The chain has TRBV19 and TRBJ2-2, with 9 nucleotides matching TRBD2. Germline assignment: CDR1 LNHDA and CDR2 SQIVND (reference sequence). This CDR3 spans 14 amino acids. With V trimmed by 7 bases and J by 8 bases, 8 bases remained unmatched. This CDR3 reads CASTSWGLAGELFF. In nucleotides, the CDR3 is TGTGCCAGTACCTCCTGGGGACTAGCAGGGGAGCTGTTTTTT. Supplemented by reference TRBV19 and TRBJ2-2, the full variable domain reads DGGITQSPKYLFRKEGQNVTLSCEQNLNHDAMYWYRQDPGQGLRLIYYSQIVNDFQKGDIAEGYSVSREKKESFPLTVTSAQKNPTAFYLCASTSWGLAGELFFGEGSRLTVL.

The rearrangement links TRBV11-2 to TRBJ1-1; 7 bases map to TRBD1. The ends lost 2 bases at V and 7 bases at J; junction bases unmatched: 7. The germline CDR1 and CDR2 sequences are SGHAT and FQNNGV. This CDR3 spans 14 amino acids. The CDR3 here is CASSLSGQPHEAFF. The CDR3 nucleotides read TGTGCCAGCAGCTTATCGGGACAGCCGCATGAAGCTTTCTTT.

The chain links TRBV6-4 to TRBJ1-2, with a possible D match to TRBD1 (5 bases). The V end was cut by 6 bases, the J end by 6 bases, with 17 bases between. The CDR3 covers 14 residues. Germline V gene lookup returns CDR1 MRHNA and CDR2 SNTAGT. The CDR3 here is CASSAMGGLDGYTF. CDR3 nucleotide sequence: TGTGCCAGCAGCGCAATGGGGGGATTGGATGGCTACACCTTC.

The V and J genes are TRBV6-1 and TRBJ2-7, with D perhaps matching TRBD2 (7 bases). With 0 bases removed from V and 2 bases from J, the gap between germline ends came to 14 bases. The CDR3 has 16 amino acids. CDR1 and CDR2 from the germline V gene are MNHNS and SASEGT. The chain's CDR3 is CASSEALGGGTYEQYF. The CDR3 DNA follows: TGTGCCAGCAGTGAAGCGCTGGGAGGGGGAACCTACGAGCAGTACTTC.